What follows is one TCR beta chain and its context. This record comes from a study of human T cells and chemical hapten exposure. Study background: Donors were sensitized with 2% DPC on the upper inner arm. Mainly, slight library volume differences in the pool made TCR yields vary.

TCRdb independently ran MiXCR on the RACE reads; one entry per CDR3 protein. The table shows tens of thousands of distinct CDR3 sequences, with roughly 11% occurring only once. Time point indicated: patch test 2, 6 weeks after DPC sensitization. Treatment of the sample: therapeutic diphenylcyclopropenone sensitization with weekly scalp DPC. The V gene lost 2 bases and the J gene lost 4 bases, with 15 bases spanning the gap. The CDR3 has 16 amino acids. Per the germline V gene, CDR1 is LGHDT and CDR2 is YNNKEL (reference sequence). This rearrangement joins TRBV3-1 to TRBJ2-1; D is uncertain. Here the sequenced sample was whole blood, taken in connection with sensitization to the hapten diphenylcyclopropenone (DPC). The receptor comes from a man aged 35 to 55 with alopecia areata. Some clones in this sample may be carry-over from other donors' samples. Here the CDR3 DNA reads TGTGCCAGCAGCCAACTGCCACGGCGCCAATACAATGAGCAGTTCTTC. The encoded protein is CASSQLPRRQYNEQFF.